Each of the 21 T cell receptor beta chains below was sequenced from the same sample in a study of cytomegalovirus exposure and HLA in healthy donors. The PCR was carried out with 60 Vbeta primers and 13 Jbeta primers. Here immunoSEQ multiplex PCR was the method, and the copy in TCRdb shows in-frame clones only, minus some. The sample shows roughly 200,000 clones, 70% to 85% of them seen only once. Sequenced input: PBMCs. The receptors were gathered from a woman aged 30 to 39 in good health and CMV-seropositive.

V is TRBV4-2 and J is TRBJ1-2; weak D call: TRBD1 (5 bases). CDR3 length: 16 amino acids. Per the germline V gene, CDR1 is LGHNA and CDR2 is YNFKEQ. V gave up 0 bases and J gave up 2 bases, with 13 bases separating them. CDR3 nucleotide sequence: TGTGCCAGCAGCCAAGAACTGCGGGGCCCGAACTATGGCTACACCTTC. As protein: CASSQELRGPNYGYTF.

This chain joins TRBV7-6 and TRBJ1-3; unclear D gene. The length of the CDR3 is 13 residues. Germline-derived CDR1 and CDR2 are SGHVS and FNYEAQ. Trimming shortened V by 5 bases and J by 3 bases, and 8 bases separated the two germline ends. The CDR3 DNA follows: TGTGCCAGCAGCCCTAACAGTGGAAACACCATATATTTT. Protein product: CASSPNSGNTIYF.

This chain links TRBV4-2 with TRBJ2-2, with D possibly being TRBD1 (5 bases). Germline V gene data show CDR1 as LGHNA and CDR2 as YNFKEQ. V shed 3 bases and J shed 4 bases, with 18 bases lying between them. The CDR3 runs 17 residues. CDR3: CASSHKIGAPPTGELFF. Here the CDR3 DNA reads TGTGCCAGCAGCCATAAAATAGGGGCCCCCCCCACCGGGGAGCTGTTTTTT.

The chain combines TRBV19 with TRBJ2-7; D is perhaps TRBD2 (7 bases). This CDR3 region has 14 residues. Germline V gene sequence: CDR1 LNHDA, CDR2 SQIVND (reference sequence). Deletions cut 10 bases from V and 6 bases from J, with 22 bases between. The CDR3 DNA reads as TGTGCCATAGGCCCAGGGAACAGGGAGGGCGAGCAGTACTTC. Translated, it gives CAIGPGNREGEQYF.

The genes are TRBV5-6 and TRBJ2-3, with TRBD2 identical over 9 bases. The V gene's germline CDR1 is SGHDT and CDR2 YYEEEE. The CDR3 consists of 16 residues. The J segment lost 2 bases and the V segment lost 4 bases, leaving 8 bases of the junction unmatched. CDR3 nucleotides: TGTGCCAGCAGCCTACCGGGACTAGCAAACACAGATACGCAGTATTTT. Its protein product is CASSLPGLANTDTQYF.

The CDR3 loop is CATGPDEQYF. The CDR3 nucleotides read TGTGCCACAGGCCCGGACGAGCAGTACTTC. The chain recombines TRBV28 with TRBJ2-7; unclear D gene. CDR3 size: 10 residues. Between the trimmed V and J ends, which lost 10 bases and 5 bases, there was a span of 9 bases. Germline CDR1 reads MDHEN; CDR2 reads SYDVKM.

This clone was counted only a few times. The V call is TRBV30, the J call TRBJ1-4; the match to TRBD1 covers 7 bases. V dropped 3 bases and J dropped 5; count of bases not matched to a gene: 9. Germline assignment: CDR1 GTSNPN and CDR2 SVGIG (reference sequence). The CDR3 is 15 amino acids. The CDR3 DNA reads TGTGCCTGGAGATTCCGACAGGGATTAAATGAAAAACTGTTTTTT. Translated: CAWRFRQGLNEKLFF.

This chain uses TRBV4-1 with TRBJ2-7, with no clear D. V was pared by 0 bases and J by 0 bases, with 6 bases between. The CDR3 spans 14 residues. The germline gives CDR1 MGHRA, CDR2 YSYEKL. The CDR3 nucleotides read TGCGCCAGCAGCCAAGAACAGTTCTCCTACGAGCAGTACTTC. As protein: CASSQEQFSYEQYF.

The chain joins TRBV2 to TRBJ2-1; tentative D call: TRBD2 (7 bases). The V end was cut by 8 bases, the J end by 2 bases, with 10 bases between. Germline values: CDR1 SNHLY, CDR2 FYNNEI. There are 13 residues in the CDR3. The CDR3 here is CASGGGPYNEQFF. Written as DNA, the CDR3 is TGTGCCAGCGGGGGGGGGCCCTACAATGAGCAGTTCTTC.

The rearrangement links TRBV18 to TRBJ2-1; weak D call: TRBD2 (5 bases). The CDR3 is 13 amino acids. Trimming took 3 bases from V and 7 from J, leaving 10 bases between them. The germline gives CDR1 KGHSH, CDR2 LQKENI. The CDR3 DNA reads as TGTGCCAGCTCACCCGGCGGGCTAAATGAGCAGTTCTTC. The encoded protein is CASSPGGLNEQFF.

This chain uses TRBV9 with TRBJ1-2; D gene unclear. V dropped 3 bases and J dropped 11 bases, with 23 bases sitting between them. CDR1 SGDLS and CDR2 YYNGEE come from the germline V gene. The CDR3 consists of 15 residues. The CDR3 DNA sequence: TGTGCCAGCAGCGCATTCGGAGGGAACGAGTTAGGTTACACCTTC. This translates into CASSAFGGNELGYTF.

The chain has TRBV11-2 and TRBJ2-1, with 10 positions matching TRBD2. There are 14 residues in the CDR3. Unmatched junction bases numbered 5, after V lost 4 bases and J lost 8 bases. The germline V gene has CDR1 SGHAT and CDR2 FQNNGV. The CDR3 bases are TGTGCCAGCAGCTCCTTCAGCGGGGGGGATGAGCAGTTCTTC. The encoded protein is CASSSFSGGDEQFF.

This clone showed up just a few times. This chain joins TRBV27 and TRBJ2-7, with D possibly TRBD1 on 6 matching bases. Germline lookup yields CDR1 MNHEY and CDR2 SMNVEV (reference sequence). The CDR3 is made up of 15 amino acids. Trimming stripped 5 bases from V and 1 base from J, with 15 bases between. The CDR3 protein is CASSHRHTGSYEQYF. CDR3 coding DNA: TGTGCCAGCAGTCACCGGCACACAGGGTCCTACGAGCAGTACTTC.

The chain uses TRBV5-5 and TRBJ2-6, with 12 bases that match TRBD1. Unmatched junction bases numbered 4, after V lost 1 base and J lost 2 bases. Germline V gene data show CDR1 as SGHKS and CDR2 as YYEKEE (reference sequence). The CDR3 spans 18 residues. The CDR3 bases are TGTGCCAGCAGCTTGTTGGGACAGGGGGCGCCTGGGGCCAACGTCCTGACTTTC. As protein: CASSLLGQGAPGANVLTF.

The chain uses TRBV11-2 and TRBJ1-5; D possibly corresponds to TRBD1 (5 bases). CDR1 SGHAT and CDR2 FQNNGV come from the germline V gene. The V and J ends lost 1 base and 0 bases respectively, with 7 bases between them. There are 15 residues in the CDR3. The CDR3 reads CASSLGGGSNQPQHF. CDR3 nucleotide sequence: TGTGCCAGCAGCTTAGGGGGGGGTAGCAATCAGCCCCAGCATTTT.

V and J are TRBV11-2 and TRBJ1-4; D is possibly TRBD1 (5 bases). The ends were cut back, 5 bases at V and 3 bases at J, with 13 bases in the middle. Germline V CDR1 and CDR2: SGHAT, FQNNGV. The CDR3 extends over 15 amino acids. The CDR3 DNA reads TGTGCCAGCAGCCCCCGGGGAGGGGCTAATGAAAAACTGTTTTTT. Translation gives CASSPRGGANEKLFF.

The chain links TRBV4-1 to TRBJ2-7; the D gene is possibly TRBD2 (6 bases). CDR1 is MGHRA and CDR2 is YSYEKL in the germline V gene. V lost 1 base and J lost 5, with 15 bases in between. The CDR3 extends over 15 amino acids. The CDR3 is CASSQVVGSGNEQYF. The DNA for the CDR3 is TGCGCCAGCAGCCAAGTTGTCGGGAGCGGCAACGAGCAGTACTTC.

This chain links TRBV5-1 with TRBJ2-1; 13 bases are shared with TRBD2. There are 17 residues in the CDR3. The ends lost 3 bases at V and 7 bases at J; junction bases unmatched: 10. Germline CDR1 is SGHRS and CDR2 is YFSETQ. The CDR3 nucleotides read TGCGCCAGCAGCTACGCAAGGACTAGCGGGAGCCCAAATGAGCAGTTCTTC. This encodes CASSYARTSGSPNEQFF.

The CDR3 loop is CASSAGGQGKYEQYF. For the CDR3, the DNA is TGTGCCAGCAGCGCAGGGGGACAGGGGAAGTACGAGCAGTACTTC. This chain links TRBV5-4 with TRBJ2-7; 10 nucleotides match TRBD1. Germline V gene sequence: CDR1 SGHNT, CDR2 YYREEE (reference sequence). The CDR3 length is 15 residues. After removal of 4 bases from V and 4 bases from J, the junction contained 8 bases not matched to a gene. Using reference TRBV5-4 and TRBJ2-7 for the parts outside the CDR3, the full variable domain is ETGVTQSPTHLIKTRGQQVTLRCSSQSGHNTVSWYQQALGQGPQFIFQYYREEENGRGNFPPRFSGLQFPNYSSELNVNALELDDSALYLCASSAGGQGKYEQYFGPGTRLTVT.

This clone occurred a few times. The V and J genes are TRBV6-5 and TRBJ1-6; 7 nucleotides agree with TRBD1. The J segment lost 0 bases and the V segment lost 10 bases, leaving 6 bases of the junction unmatched. CDR3 length equals 15 residues. Germline V gene lookup returns CDR1 MNHEY and CDR2 SVGAGI. The CDR3 nucleotides are TGTGCCACGCAACAGGGGAGCTCCTATAATTCACCCCTCCACTTT. The encoded protein is CATQQGSSYNSPLHF.

The CDR3 protein is CASSSDRSILYGYTF. The CDR3 nucleotides are TGTGCCAGCAGCTCTGACAGGTCGATCCTCTATGGCTACACCTTC. The chain recombines TRBV2 with TRBJ1-2; a weak D match, TRBD1 (6 bases). The CDR3 consists of 15 residues. Trimming left V 6 bases short and J 4 bases short, with 18 bases between. Germline V gene sequence: CDR1 SNHLY, CDR2 FYNNEI.